This T cell receptor beta chain was documented in a study of cytomegalovirus exposure and HLA in healthy donors. About the research overall: From HLA-typed donors, an early data release held approximately 85 million unique TCRs. Study observations and caveats: TCR beta sequences numbering 15,000 to 20,000 were associated with HLA alleles at 0.05 false discovery rate in a later analysis. The study put 150 or so TCR beta chains on its list as cytomegalovirus-associated.

CDR1 is KGHSH and CDR2 is LQKENI in the germline V gene. The CDR3 is made up of 15 amino acids. The V segment lost 4 bases and the J segment 4 bases; nucleotides outside the gene matches: 4. Primers for the PCR totalled 60 Vbeta and 13 Jbeta. Some clones are missing from TCRdb's copy, which holds only in-frame ones; the method was immunoSEQ multiplex PCR. The table includes roughly 100,000 clones, about 75% detected once. At the time of sampling, donors were nominally healthy, though unrecorded immune exposures were likely. This clone has just a few counts. Its antigen is still unknown. V usage is TRBV18 and J usage is TRBJ1-5; 10 bases map to TRBD1. The sequence derives from a man in his sixties in good health and CMV-seropositive. Sequences were obtained from PBMCs. CDR3 bases: TGTGCCAGCTCACTAAAGGGACAGGGGAATCAGCCCCAGCATTTT. Its translation is CASSLKGQGNQPQHF.